This is a list of T cell receptor beta chains from one sample in a study of CD8 T cells in ankylosing spondylitis. MiXCR, run by TCRdb on the 5' RACE reads, gives a single entry per CDR3 protein. The repertoire has around 440,000 distinct CDR3 sequences, more than 15% of them found once; the top ten carry over 1%. Input material: blood, either unsorted or a sorted T cell fraction (not recorded which). The receptors originated from a male donor with ankylosing spondylitis. CDR3s include the opening cysteine and the closing phenylalanine or tryptophan. A D gene is named only where the DNA matches it firmly. Only part of the rows carry a size: once, few, many, or a class if the clone is expanded.

CDR3 DNA	CDR3 protein	V gene	J gene	clone size	D gene
TGTGCCAGCAGCGGTCGGGAGACCCAGTACTTC	CASSGRETQYF	TRBV3-1	TRBJ2-5	NA	NA
TGTGCCAGCAGACCTATACGCGGGGGGGCCTACGAGCAGTACTTC	CASRPIRGGAYEQYF	TRBV6-1	TRBJ2-7	NA	TRBD2
TGCAGTGCTAGAGGGCCTAGCGGGACACCCCACCACTCCTACGAGCAGTACTTC	CSARGPSGTPHHSYEQYF	TRBV20-1	TRBJ2-7	NA	TRBD2
TGCAGTGCTAGGGGACTAGCGGGATCTGATTATACGCAGTATTTT	CSARGLAGSDYTQYF	TRBV20-1	TRBJ2-3	few	TRBD2
TGCAGTGCTAGAGACCCAGCGGCAAAATCCTACGAGCAGTACTTC	CSARDPAAKSYEQYF	TRBV20-1	TRBJ2-7	NA	NA
TGTGCCAGCACGGACAGGGGGGAGCAGTTCTTC	CASTDRGEQFF	TRBV25-1	TRBJ2-1	NA	TRBD1
TGTGCCAGCAGCCAGATAGCAGGGACTGAAGCTTTCTTT	CASSQIAGTEAFF	TRBV16	TRBJ1-1	NA	NA
TGTGCCAGCAGCGACGGGACCTACGAGCAGTACTTC	CASSDGTYEQYF	TRBV6-2/TRBV6-3	TRBJ2-7	few	NA
TGTGCCAGCCTTTTATCAGGGAGAGCCACAGATACGCAGTATTTT	CASLLSGRATDTQYF	TRBV12-3/TRBV12-4	TRBJ2-3	many	NA
TGTGCCAGCAGCTTAGACAGGTCCTATGGCTACACCTTC	CASSLDRSYGYTF	TRBV7-9	TRBJ1-2	few	NA
TGTGCCAGCAGTCCAGTCGGGAGGGCCAGAGTTGAGCAGTTCTTC	CASSPVGRARVEQFF	TRBV6-1	TRBJ2-1	NA	TRBD2
TGTGCCAGCAGACGTACCACAGGGGGCGGAAACATTCAGTACTTC	CASRRTTGGGNIQYF	TRBV7-2	TRBJ2-4	few	TRBD1
TGTGCCAGCGGCCCACGTGACAGGCCGATAGAGACCCAGTACTTC	CASGPRDRPIETQYF	TRBV6-2/TRBV6-3	TRBJ2-5	NA	NA
TGCAGTGCTAGAGATTTGAGTGAAGCTTTCTTT	CSARDLSEAFF	TRBV20-1	TRBJ1-1	NA	NA
TGTGCCAGCAGCTTAAAGGGACAGGTGACTGGGGCCAACGTCCTGACTTTC	CASSLKGQVTGANVLTF	TRBV7-9	TRBJ2-6	few	TRBD1
TGCGCCAGCAGCTTGTGGCGTCCCCCCTACGAGCAGTACTTC	CASSLWRPPYEQYF	TRBV5-1	TRBJ2-7	NA	NA
TGTGCCAGCAGAGTGGGAGATTGGGAGCAGTACTTC	CASRVGDWEQYF	TRBV2	TRBJ2-7	NA	NA
TGTGCCATCAGTGAGGGCGGCTGGGGCGGGGGTGAGCAGTTCTTC	CAISEGGWGGGEQFF	TRBV10-3	TRBJ2-1	many	TRBD2
TGTGCCAGCAGCCCGGACAGCGTGAACTATGGCTACACCTTC	CASSPDSVNYGYTF	TRBV3-1	TRBJ1-2	few	NA
TGCAGTGCTAGACCATACCCAGGTTATTCCGCCGGGACACTAGGGAAGAACACTGAAGCTTTCTTT	CSARPYPGYSAGTLGKNTEAFF	TRBV20-1	TRBJ1-1	NA	NA
TGCGCCAGCAGCCAACCGGGAGCGGGTTACGAGCAGTACTTC	CASSQPGAGYEQYF	TRBV4-1	TRBJ2-7	few	NA
TGTGCCAGCAGTAGGGACGGTGGCAATCAGCCCCAGCATTTT	CASSRDGGNQPQHF	TRBV12-3/TRBV12-4	TRBJ1-5	NA	NA
TGTGCCAGCAGCTTGGCGGGGCAGGGAAAGGGGATCGAAGCTTTCTTT	CASSLAGQGKGIEAFF	TRBV5-5	TRBJ1-1	NA	NA
TGTGCCAGCAGTGGGTTTGGACTAGGAGCCACTACACATGAGCAGTTCTTC	CASSGFGLGATTHEQFF	TRBV2	TRBJ2-1	many	TRBD2